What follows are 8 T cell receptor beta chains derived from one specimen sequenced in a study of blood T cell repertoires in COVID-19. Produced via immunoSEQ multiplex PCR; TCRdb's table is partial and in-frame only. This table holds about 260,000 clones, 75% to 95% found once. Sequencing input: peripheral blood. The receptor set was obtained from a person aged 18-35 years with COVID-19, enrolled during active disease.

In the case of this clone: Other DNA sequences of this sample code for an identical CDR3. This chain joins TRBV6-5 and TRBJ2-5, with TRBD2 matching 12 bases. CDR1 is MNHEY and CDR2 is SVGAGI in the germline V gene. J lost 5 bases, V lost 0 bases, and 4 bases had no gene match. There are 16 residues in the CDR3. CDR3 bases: TGTGCCAGCAGTTACTCGACTAGCGGGAGCTTGGAGACCCAGTACTTC. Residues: CASSYSTSGSLETQYF.

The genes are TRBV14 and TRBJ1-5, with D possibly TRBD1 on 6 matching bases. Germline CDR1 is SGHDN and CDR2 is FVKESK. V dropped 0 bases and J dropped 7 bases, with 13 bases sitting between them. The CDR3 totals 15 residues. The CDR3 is CASSQDGGPGQPQHF. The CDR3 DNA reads TGTGCCAGCAGCCAAGATGGGGGCCCTGGACAGCCCCAGCATTTT.

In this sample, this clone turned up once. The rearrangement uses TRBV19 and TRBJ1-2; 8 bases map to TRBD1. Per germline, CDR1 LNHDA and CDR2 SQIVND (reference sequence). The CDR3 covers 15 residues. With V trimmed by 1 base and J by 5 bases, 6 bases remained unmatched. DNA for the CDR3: TGTGCCAGTAGTATAGGGACAGGGCAACCTTATGGCTACACCTTC. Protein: CASSIGTGQPYGYTF.

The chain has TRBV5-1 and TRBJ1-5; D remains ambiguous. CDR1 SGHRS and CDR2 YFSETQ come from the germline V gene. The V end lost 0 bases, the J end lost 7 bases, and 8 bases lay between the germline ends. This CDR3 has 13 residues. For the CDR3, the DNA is TGCGCCAGCAGCTTGGAGTCAAGCCAGCCCCAGCATTTT. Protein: CASSLESSQPQHF.

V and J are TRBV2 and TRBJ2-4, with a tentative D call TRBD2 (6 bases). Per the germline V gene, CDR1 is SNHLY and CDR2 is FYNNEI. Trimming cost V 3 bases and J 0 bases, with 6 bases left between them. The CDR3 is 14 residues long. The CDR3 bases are TGTGCCAGCAGTGAGGGACTAGCCAAAAACATTCAGTACTTC. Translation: CASSEGLAKNIQYF.

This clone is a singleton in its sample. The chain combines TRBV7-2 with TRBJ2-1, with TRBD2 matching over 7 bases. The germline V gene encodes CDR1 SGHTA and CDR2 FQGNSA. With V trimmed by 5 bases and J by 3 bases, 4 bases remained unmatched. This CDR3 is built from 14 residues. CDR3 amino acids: CASSVRDYYNEQFF. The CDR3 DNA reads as TGTGCCAGCAGCGTCCGGGACTACTACAATGAGCAGTTCTTC.

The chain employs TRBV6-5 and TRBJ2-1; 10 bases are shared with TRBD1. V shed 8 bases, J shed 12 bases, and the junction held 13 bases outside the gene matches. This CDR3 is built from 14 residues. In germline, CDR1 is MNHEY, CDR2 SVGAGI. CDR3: CASFSDRGTIRQFF. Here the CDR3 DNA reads TGTGCCAGCTTTTCGGACAGGGGGACTATTCGGCAGTTCTTC.

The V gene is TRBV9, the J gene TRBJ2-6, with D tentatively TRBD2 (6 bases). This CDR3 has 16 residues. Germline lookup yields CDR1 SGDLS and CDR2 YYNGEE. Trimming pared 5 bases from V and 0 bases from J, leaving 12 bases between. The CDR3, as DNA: TGTGCCAGCAGTCTGGGAGGTGGCTCTGGGGCCAACGTCCTGACTTTC. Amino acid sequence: CASSLGGGSGANVLTF.